This T cell receptor beta chain was found in a study of beta chain features in type 1 diabetes. Turning to the study itself: Investigators examined approximately 100,000,000 sorted cells across all samples.

Study conclusions and caveats: Researchers could not determine here whether HLA type influences TCRB rearrangement.

A CD45RO/CCR7/CD25/CD127/CD95/CD27 panel sorted naive, central memory, regulatory and stem cell-like memory CD4+ cells. Isolated RNA was reverse transcribed in full, so expressed TCRB transcripts were sequenced. The protocol was immunoSEQ multiplex PCR, while the TCRdb copy is restricted to in-frame clones and leaves out a portion. The sample carries under 250,000 clones, roughly 14% recorded once. This clone was observed a few times. The antigen is not known. The V gene lost 2 bases and the J gene lost 5 bases, with 21 bases spanning the gap. Germline V gives CDR1 SGHTA, CDR2 FQGNSA. CDR3 length equals 17 residues.

Sequencing was performed on naive CD4+ T cells from blood. This TCR was sampled from a middle-aged woman in good health. The rearrangement uses TRBV7-2 and TRBJ2-5; D perhaps matches TRBD2 (6 bases). For the CDR3, the DNA is TGTGCCAGCAGCTTACATGGGGGAGGTATCGTCCGGGAGACCCAGTACTTC. Residues: CASSLHGGGIVRETQYF.